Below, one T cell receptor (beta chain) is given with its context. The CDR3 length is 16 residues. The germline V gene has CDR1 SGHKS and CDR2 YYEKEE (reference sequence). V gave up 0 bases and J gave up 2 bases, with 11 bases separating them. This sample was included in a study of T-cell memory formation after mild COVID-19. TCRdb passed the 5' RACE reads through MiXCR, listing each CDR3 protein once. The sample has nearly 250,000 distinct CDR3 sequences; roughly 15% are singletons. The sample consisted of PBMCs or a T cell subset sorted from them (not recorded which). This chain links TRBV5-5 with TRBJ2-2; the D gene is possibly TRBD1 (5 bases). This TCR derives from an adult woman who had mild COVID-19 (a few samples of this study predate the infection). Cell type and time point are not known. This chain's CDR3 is CASSLVGRANTGELFF. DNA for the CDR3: TGTGCCAGCAGCTTGGTCGGCAGGGCCAACACCGGGGAGCTGTTTTTT. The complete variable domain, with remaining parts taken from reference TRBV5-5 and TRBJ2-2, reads DAGVTQSPTHLIKTRGQQVTLRCSPISGHKSVSWYQQVLGQGPQFIFQYYEKEERGRGNFPDRFSARQFPNYSSELNVNALLLGDSALYLCASSLVGRANTGELFFGEGSRLTVL.